A selection of T cell receptor beta chains follows, all from one sample in a study of blood T cell repertoires in COVID-19. Assay used: immunoSEQ multiplex PCR; TCRdb lists only in-frame clones, some missing. This repertoire shows under 200,000 clones, roughly 80% found once; its top ten account for around 8.1%. The material sequenced was peripheral blood. The receptors shown here come from a man in his 60s with acute or convalescent COVID-19. Each CDR3 is given with its conserved first and last residue. A D gene is named only where the DNA matches it firmly. Some rows have no size entry. The others give once, few or many, or a class for an expanded clone.

D	size	J	V	DNA	CDR3
NA	NA	TRBJ1-5	TRBV7-9	TGTGCCAGCAGCTTATTCGAGAATCAGCCCCAGCATTTT	CASSLFENQPQHF
NA	NA	TRBJ1-1	TRBV9	TGTGCCAGCAGCGAATGGGACTCCGGTTTCTCTGAAGCTTTCTTT	CASSEWDSGFSEAFF
NA	NA	TRBJ1-1	TRBV6-5	TGTGCCAGCATCCCCCCGGGACAATCTACTGAAGCTTTCTTT	CASIPPGQSTEAFF
NA	NA	TRBJ2-7	TRBV5-1	TGCGCCAGCAGCATACGAACGGGACAATCGGGGGAGCAGTACTTC	CASSIRTGQSGEQYF
TRBD2	NA	TRBJ2-3	TRBV20-1	TGCAGTGCTAGTGGGACTAGCGGGGGGAGGGATACGCAGTATTTT	CSASGTSGGRDTQYF
TRBD1	NA	TRBJ2-7	TRBV5-1	TGCGCCAGCAGCTTCCGGGACAGAGCCCCGCGGGAGCAGTACTTC	CASSFRDRAPREQYF
NA	NA	TRBJ1-6	TRBV7-2	TGTGCCAGCAGCCAGAGGGGGGGGTGGAATTCACCCCTCCACTTT	CASSQRGGWNSPLHF
TRBD1	NA	TRBJ1-3	TRBV5-1	TGCGCCAGCAGCTCACTTCCCGTGGGACAGGCTGGAAACACCATATATTTT	CASSSLPVGQAGNTIYF
NA	NA	TRBJ1-6	TRBV30	TGTGCCTGGAGGGGGCAGGGGACCAATTCACCCCTCCACTTT	CAWRGQGTNSPLHF
TRBD1	NA	TRBJ2-2	TRBV5-1	TGCGCCAGCAGCTCCGGGACAGGGCACACCGGGGAGCTGTTTTTT	CASSSGTGHTGELFF
NA	NA	TRBJ2-7	TRBV5-1	TGCGCCAGCAAAGGAGATTACTACGAGCAGTACTTC	CASKGDYYEQYF
TRBD2	NA	TRBJ2-2	TRBV7-3	TGTGCCAGCAGCGGCTCTAGCGGGGGGGCCGCCGGGGAGCTGTTTTTT	CASSGSSGGAAGELFF
TRBD1	once	TRBJ2-7	TRBV3-1/TRBV3-2	TGTGCCAGCAGCCGCTTGGACAGGGTTCGGGGAGAGCAGTACTTC	CASSRLDRVRGEQYF
NA	NA	TRBJ1-3	TRBV5-1	TGCGCCAGCAGCTTGACGAGGCAGTCCTCTGGAAACACCATATATTTT	CASSLTRQSSGNTIYF
TRBD1	NA	TRBJ2-7	TRBV29-1	TGCAGCGTTGAATTAGGGACAGCCTACGAGCAGTACTTC	CSVELGTAYEQYF
TRBD1	NA	TRBJ1-4	TRBV2	TGTGCCAGCACGCGACAGGGGGTGGCTGAAAAACTGTTTTTT	CASTRQGVAEKLFF
TRBD2	NA	TRBJ2-1	TRBV5-1	TGCGCCAGCAGTTTACTAGCGGGGGGTCGGGAGCAGTTCTTC	CASSLLAGGREQFF
TRBD1	NA	TRBJ2-2	TRBV10-3	TGTGCCATCAGAGCGGGGACAGGGTGGGACACCGGGGAGCTGTTTTTT	CAIRAGTGWDTGELFF
TRBD1	NA	TRBJ1-1	TRBV27	TGTGCCAGCACCCGGACAGGGGTTGTTGCTGAAGCTTTCTTT	CASTRTGVVAEAFF
NA	NA	TRBJ2-3	TRBV29-1	TGCAGCGTTGAGGGCAGGAGGACCACAGATACGCAGTATTTT	CSVEGRRTTDTQYF
NA	NA	TRBJ2-3	TRBV6-5	TGTGCCAGCATCCGGCCGGAGGGAGATACGCAGTATTTT	CASIRPEGDTQYF
NA	NA	TRBJ2-7	TRBV5-8	TGTGCCAGCAGCTCGGACGTAAGGGGGGAGCAGTACTTC	CASSSDVRGEQYF
TRBD1	NA	TRBJ1-2	TRBV18	TGTGCCAGCTCACAAAGCCGGGACAGCTATGGCTACACCTTC	CASSQSRDSYGYTF
TRBD1	few	TRBJ2-5	TRBV2	TGTGCCAGCACGCAGGGGGTTTCGGGGAGAGAGACCCAGTACTTC	CASTQGVSGRETQYF
TRBD2	NA	TRBJ2-3	TRBV7-9	TGTGCCAGCAGCTTGGGACTAGCGGGGGGGCCAAGGGATACGCAGTATTTT	CASSLGLAGGPRDTQYF
NA	NA	TRBJ2-3	TRBV9	TGTGCCAGCAGCCCCCTCCCGCGGGCTAGCACAGATACGCAGTATTTT	CASSPLPRASTDTQYF
NA	few	TRBJ1-1	TRBV2	TGTGCCAGCAGTGAAGGGCAGCGACTATCAGCTTTCTTT	CASSEGQRLSAFF
TRBD2	once	TRBJ2-2	TRBV24-1	TGTGCCACCAGTGATTTAGTGACTAGCGGGGCCTTTAGCACCGGGGAGCTGTTTTTT	CATSDLVTSGAFSTGELFF
NA	many	TRBJ1-5	TRBV19	TGTGCCAGTAGTATAGGCCCCTATAGCAATCAGCCCCAGCATTTT	CASSIGPYSNQPQHF
NA	NA	TRBJ2-2	TRBV19	TGTGCCAGTAGTATAGTGCAGGGAACCGGGGAGCTGTTTTTT	CASSIVQGTGELFF
TRBD1	NA	TRBJ2-3	TRBV2	TGTGCCAGCAGTGACTCCGGGACAGGGCCCACAGATACGCAGTATTTT	CASSDSGTGPTDTQYF
TRBD2	NA	TRBJ2-1	TRBV4-3	TGCGCCAGCAGCCAAGAAGGGACTAGCGGAGTCTCCTACAATGAGCAGTTCTTC	CASSQEGTSGVSYNEQFF
NA	NA	TRBJ2-7	TRBV21-1	TGTGCCAGCAGCAAAGCCGGACACCCCTACGAGCAGTACTTC	CASSKAGHPYEQYF
NA	NA	TRBJ1-6	TRBV10-3	TGTGCCATCAGTCAACAGGTGACTAATTCACCCCTCCACTTT	CAISQQVTNSPLHF
TRBD1	NA	TRBJ1-1	TRBV12-3/TRBV12-4	TGTGCCAGCAGTAATGCAGGGGGCACTGAAGCTTTCTTT	CASSNAGGTEAFF
TRBD1	NA	TRBJ1-2	TRBV7-3	TGTGCCAGCAGCCCGGGACAGGGTTTTGGCTACACCTTC	CASSPGQGFGYTF
NA	NA	TRBJ1-2	TRBV28	TGTGCCAGCAGTTTGGCAGGGCAAGGCTACACCTTC	CASSLAGQGYTF
NA	NA	TRBJ1-1	TRBV19	TGTGCCAGTAGTATTTCACAGGCACGGACTGAAGCTTTCTTT	CASSISQARTEAFF
TRBD1	NA	TRBJ2-7	TRBV7-6	TGTGCCAGCAGCTTTGGGACAGGGGAAGGTGGCGAGCAGTACTTC	CASSFGTGEGGEQYF
NA	few	TRBJ1-1	TRBV14	TGTGCCAGCAGACGGGACAAAAAAGCTTTCTTT	CASRRDKKAFF
TRBD1	few	TRBJ1-4	TRBV7-9	TGTGCCAGCAGCTTAGTCCGGACAGGGGTTGGAACTAATGAAAAACTGTTTTTT	CASSLVRTGVGTNEKLFF
TRBD1	NA	TRBJ2-7	TRBV18	TGTGCCAGCTCACCCCCTCGCGGACAGGGCACCAACGAGCAGTACTTC	CASSPPRGQGTNEQYF
TRBD1	once	TRBJ1-1	TRBV11-2	TGTGCCAGCAGCTTAGGGGACAGGGGAGCTTTCTTT	CASSLGDRGAFF
NA	NA	TRBJ1-6	TRBV6-5	TGTGCCAGCAGTTATCTTGGGGAGAATGGTTCACCCCTCCACTTT	CASSYLGENGSPLHF